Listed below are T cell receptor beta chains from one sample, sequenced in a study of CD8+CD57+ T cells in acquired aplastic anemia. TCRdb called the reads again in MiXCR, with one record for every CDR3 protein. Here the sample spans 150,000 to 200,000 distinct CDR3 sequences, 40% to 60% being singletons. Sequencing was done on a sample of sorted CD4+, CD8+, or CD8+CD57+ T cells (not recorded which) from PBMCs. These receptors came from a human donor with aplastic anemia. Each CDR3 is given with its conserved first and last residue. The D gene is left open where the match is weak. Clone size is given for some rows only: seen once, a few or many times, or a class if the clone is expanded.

CDR3: CASSEPGGTEAFF
DNA: TGCGCCAGCAGTGAGCCGGGGGGCACTGAAGCTTTCTTT
size: .
J: TRBJ1-1
length: 13
V: TRBV10-2
D: .

CDR3: CAISYRGGTEAFF
DNA: TGTGCCATCAGTTACAGGGGCGGTACTGAAGCTTTCTTT
size: .
J: TRBJ1-1
length: 13
V: TRBV10-3
D: TRBD1

CDR3: CASSYPTDSNQPQHF
DNA: TGTGCCAGCAGTTACCCGACGGATAGCAATCAGCCCCAGCATTTT
size: .
J: TRBJ1-5
length: 15
V: TRBV6-5
D: .

CDR3: CASRSASGSYEQYF
DNA: TGTGCCAGCCGCTCCGCTAGCGGCTCCTACGAGCAGTACTTC
size: .
J: TRBJ2-7
length: 14
V: TRBV2
D: TRBD2

CDR3: CASSQDTGNSYEQYF
DNA: TGTGCCAGCAGCCAAGATACAGGGAATTCCTACGAGCAGTACTTC
size: .
J: TRBJ2-7
length: 15
V: TRBV3-1
D: .

CDR3: CASSSDRTTGELFF
DNA: TGTGCCAGCAGCTCCGACAGGACCACCGGGGAGCTGTTTTTT
size: once
J: TRBJ2-2
length: 14
V: TRBV12-3/TRBV12-4
D: .

CDR3: CSAPPTVRNTEAFF
DNA: TGCAGTGCCCCACCGACAGTGAGGAACACTGAAGCTTTCTTT
size: .
J: TRBJ1-1
length: 14
V: TRBV20-1
D: .

CDR3: CASSESREMEKLFF
DNA: TGCGCCAGCAGTGAGTCCCGGGAAATGGAAAAACTGTTTTTT
size: .
J: TRBJ1-4
length: 14
V: TRBV10-2
D: .

CDR3: CSVEDGLVPEQFF
DNA: TGCAGCGTTGAAGATGGGCTAGTGCCTGAGCAGTTCTTC
size: .
J: TRBJ2-1
length: 13
V: TRBV29-1
D: .

CDR3: CASSPLFEQYF
DNA: TGTGCCAGCAGCCCCCTGTTCGAGCAGTACTTC
size: many
J: TRBJ2-7
length: 11
V: TRBV7-6
D: .

CDR3: CSARDTYAGWDEQFF
DNA: TGCAGTGCTAGGGATACCTACGCGGGCTGGGATGAGCAGTTCTTC
size: many
J: TRBJ2-1
length: 15
V: TRBV20-1
D: .

CDR3: CATSRDPGRGYSPLHF
DNA: TGTGCCACCAGCAGAGATCCGGGACGGGGATATTCACCCCTCCACTTT
size: .
J: TRBJ1-6
length: 16
V: TRBV15
D: .

CDR3: CASSLEGSGRDRGTQYF
DNA: TGTGCCAGCAGCTTAGAAGGTAGCGGGAGGGACCGGGGGACCCAGTACTTC
size: many
J: TRBJ2-5
length: 17
V: TRBV11-2
D: TRBD2

CDR3: CASSQDRGLFNEQFF
DNA: TGTGCCAGCAGCCAAGATCGCGGGCTCTTCAATGAGCAGTTCTTC
size: .
J: TRBJ2-1
length: 15
V: TRBV3-1
D: .

CDR3: CSVEWQGATEAFF
DNA: TGCAGCGTTGAGTGGCAGGGGGCCACTGAAGCTTTCTTT
size: many
J: TRBJ1-1
length: 13
V: TRBV29-1
D: TRBD1

CDR3: CASGERGLSYEQHF
DNA: TGTGCCAGCGGTGAGAGGGGGCTATCCTACGAGCAGCACTTC
size: .
J: TRBJ2-7
length: 14
V: TRBV2
D: TRBD1

CDR3: CATSRGRRSGRVSNEQFF
DNA: TGTGCCACCAGCAGAGGAAGAAGGAGCGGGAGGGTTTCTAATGAGCAGTTCTTC
size: many
J: TRBJ2-1
length: 18
V: TRBV15
D: TRBD2

CDR3: CASSFLRGSTEAFF
DNA: TGTGCCAGCAGCTTCCTGAGGGGAAGCACTGAAGCTTTCTTT
size: .
J: TRBJ1-1
length: 14
V: TRBV5-8
D: .

CDR3: CASTGGGSYEQYF
DNA: TGTGCCAGCACTGGGGGAGGGTCCTACGAGCAGTACTTC
size: .
J: TRBJ2-7
length: 13
V: TRBV2
D: TRBD2

CDR3: CATTDGQIYEQYF
DNA: TGTGCCACAACTGACGGACAGATCTACGAGCAGTACTTC
size: .
J: TRBJ2-7
length: 13
V: TRBV5-8
D: .

CDR3: CASSSRLASVNEQFF
DNA: TGTGCCAGCAGTTCGAGACTAGCGAGTGTGAATGAGCAGTTCTTC
size: .
J: TRBJ2-1
length: 15
V: TRBV27
D: TRBD2

CDR3: CASSPASDEKLFF
DNA: TGTGCCAGCAGTCCGGCGTCGGATGAAAAACTGTTTTTT
size: .
J: TRBJ1-4
length: 13
V: TRBV2
D: .

CDR3: CASRGQGGSGNTIYF
DNA: TGTGCCAGTAGGGGACAGGGAGGCTCTGGAAACACCATATATTTT
size: many
J: TRBJ1-3
length: 15
V: TRBV19
D: TRBD1

CDR3: CSASVLSYEQYF
DNA: TGCAGTGCTAGTGTGCTTTCCTACGAGCAGTACTTC
size: few
J: TRBJ2-7
length: 12
V: TRBV20-1
D: .

CDR3: CASSLRNQETQYF
DNA: TGTGCCAGCAGCTTGCGGAACCAAGAGACCCAGTACTTC
size: few
J: TRBJ2-5
length: 13
V: TRBV7-9
D: .

CDR3: CASSLVASGAQETQHF
DNA: .
size: .
J: TRBJ2-5
length: 16
V: TRBV7-2
D: .